The T cell receptor (beta chain) under discussion was sequenced for a study of T cells after yellow fever vaccination. The germline gives CDR1 SGHRS, CDR2 YFSETQ. The J segment lost 5 bases and the V segment lost 0 bases, leaving 5 bases of the junction unmatched. This CDR3 has 15 residues. Making TCR cDNA involved 5'RACE template switching, which added UMIs and a universal primer site. Each CDR3 protein gets one entry after TCRdb re-called the 5' RACE reads with MiXCR. The sample contains about 580,000 distinct CDR3 sequences, roughly 17% of which appear only once. This material consisted of PBMCs, taken about 5 days after the first yellow fever vaccination. This TCR came from a man between 18 and 29 years old who received the YFV17D yellow fever vaccine. This rearrangement joins TRBV5-1 to TRBJ2-5, with 9 positions matching TRBD2. The CDR3 loop is CASSLAGLATETQYF. CDR3 nucleotides: TGCGCCAGCAGCTTGGCTGGACTAGCGACGGAGACCCAGTACTTC.